The clone carrying this TCR beta chain has a count of ten or more. Its antigen is not identified. The sample is drawn from a study of early T cells in non-severe SARS-CoV-2 infection. At the level of the study: Unpaired chains resulted from sequencing bulk RNA of unsorted whole blood.

Germline V CDR1 and CDR2: LNHDA, SQIVND (reference sequence). V trimming: 3 bases; J trimming: 8 bases; junction bases outside the gene matches: 6. The CDR3 loop spans 15 amino acids. Individually, cDNA molecules had unique molecular identifiers attached to them. TCRdb processed the 5' RACE reads anew with MiXCR; each CDR3 protein has one entry. The sample has roughly 32,000 distinct CDR3 sequences; 6.6% are singletons. General study results and limits: VDJdb-based annotation leaned toward anti-spike CD8 responses and missed private and CD4 specificities.

Sequenced input: whole blood. This chain connects TRBV19 to TRBJ2-1, with 11 bases matching TRBD1. This TCR derives from an adult who was a healthcare worker with PCR-confirmed SARS-CoV-2 infection or an uninfected control (not recorded which). In DNA form, the CDR3 reads TGTGCCAGTAGTATCCGGGGACAGGGGGTGGATGAGCAGTTCTTC. Residues: CASSIRGQGVDEQFF.